This is a list of T cell receptor beta chains from one sample in a study of T cells in Graves' hyperthyroidism and ophthalmopathy. TCRdb fed the multiplex PCR reads into MiXCR, producing one record per CDR3 protein. This sample has approximately 480,000 distinct CDR3 sequences, with more than 20% found just once. Sequencing input: blood. The receptors derive from a man between 18 and 35 years old with Graves' hyperthyroidism. Each CDR3 is given with its conserved first and last residue. The D gene is left open where the match is weak. Rows may omit the clone size; those that give it use once, few, many or a size class.

d_call | j_call | v_call | clone_size | cdr3_nt | cdr3_aa
- | TRBJ2-5 | TRBV12-3/TRBV12-4 | many | TGTGCCAGCAGTTTAGTAGGGGCTAGACAAGAGACCCAGTACTTC | CASSLVGARQETQYF
- | TRBJ1-1 | TRBV11-2 | once | TGTGCCAGCAGCTTAGGTAGGTATTCGGAAGCTTTCTTT | CASSLGRYSEAFF
- | TRBJ1-1 | TRBV4-2 | many | TGTGCCAGCAGCCAAGCCCCAGGGGTGAACACTGAAGCTTTCTTT | CASSQAPGVNTEAFF
- | TRBJ1-2 | TRBV12-3/TRBV12-4 | many | TGTGCCAGCAGTCAGAGCTTTTTTAACTATGGCTACACCTTC | CASSQSFFNYGYTF
- | TRBJ2-7 | TRBV3-1 | few | TGTGCCAGCAGCCCCGGAGATTTCTACGAGCAGTACTTC | CASSPGDFYEQYF
- | TRBJ2-7 | TRBV6-2/TRBV6-3 | - | TGTGCCAGCAAAACCGGGACATCCCCCTCCTACGGGCAGTACTTC | CASKTGTSPSYGQYF
- | TRBJ1-2 | TRBV11-2 | few | TGTGCCGGCAGCTTAGTCCACGGGGCGGACTATGGCTACACCTTC | CAGSLVHGADYGYTF
TRBD1 | TRBJ1-2 | TRBV19 | many | TGTGCCAGTATCAAATCGACCGGGACAGGGTTTTGGTATGGCTACACCTTC | CASIKSTGTGFWYGYTF
- | TRBJ1-5 | TRBV6-1 | - | TGTGCCAGCAGTGAAGGAGAAAGTGGGAATCAGCCCCAGCATTTT | CASSEGESGNQPQHF
- | TRBJ2-2 | TRBV19 | - | TGTGCCAGTAGTGCCGTCCCCGGGGGATACACCGGGGAGCTGTTTTTT | CASSAVPGGYTGELFF
- | TRBJ2-7 | TRBV12-3/TRBV12-4 | few | TGTGCCAGCAGTTTGCCCCCGGAGGTACACGAGCAGTACTTC | CASSLPPEVHEQYF
TRBD1 | TRBJ1-1 | TRBV6-1 | many | TGTGCCAGCACTAGAGGACAGGGCACTGAAGCTTTCTTT | CASTRGQGTEAFF
TRBD1 | TRBJ2-7 | TRBV6-1 | many | TGTGCCAGTCATCGAAGGGGACAGGGGGACTACGAGCAGTACTTC | CASHRRGQGDYEQYF
- | TRBJ1-1 | TRBV19 | many | TGTGCCAGTACCATGGGAGGGAACACTGAAGCTTTCTTT | CASTMGGNTEAFF
- | TRBJ1-1 | TRBV7-9 | many | TGTGCCAGCAGCTTTACTGGAGGGTCGACTGAAGCTTTCTTT | CASSFTGGSTEAFF
- | TRBJ2-2 | TRBV6-5 | many | TGTGCCAGCAGTTACGGCTCGGTACCCGGGGAGCTGTTTTTT | CASSYGSVPGELFF
TRBD1 | TRBJ2-7 | TRBV6-1 | many | TGTGCCAGCAGTAAATACGGGGGACAGGGGGATTACGAGCAGTACTTC | CASSKYGGQGDYEQYF
- | TRBJ1-1 | TRBV6-5 | few | TGTGCCAGCAGTTATGAATCGGGTAACACTGAAGCTTTCTTT | CASSYESGNTEAFF
- | TRBJ2-7 | TRBV7-9 | few | TGTGCCAGCAGCCCCCCGGGGTCCTCGGACGAGCAGTACTTC | CASSPPGSSDEQYF
- | TRBJ2-7 | TRBV28 | - | TGTGCCAGCAGTTGGCAGGGAAGCCGATCCTACGAGCAGTACTTC | CASSWQGSRSYEQYF
TRBD1 | TRBJ2-7 | TRBV5-6 | many | TGTGCCAGCAGCTGGACAGGGAACTACGAGCAGTACTTC | CASSWTGNYEQYF
TRBD1 | TRBJ2-7 | TRBV3-1 | few | TGTGCCAGCAGCCCGAGGACAGGGGGGGGCGACGAGCAGTACTTC | CASSPRTGGGDEQYF
- | TRBJ2-7 | TRBV11-2 | - | TGTGCCAGCAGCTTTACGTCCCACGAGCAGTACTTC | CASSFTSHEQYF
- | TRBJ2-7 | TRBV6-1 | many | TGTGCCAGCAGTGAGATTTTTTTGGAGCAGTACTTC | CASSEIFLEQYF
- | TRBJ2-2 | TRBV11-1 | many | TGTGCCAGCAGCTTAGGGGACACCGCGAACACCGGGGAGCTGTTTTTT | CASSLGDTANTGELFF
- | TRBJ1-1 | TRBV30 | - | TGTGCCTGGAGTGAGGGACTTCTAGGGATCACTGAAGCTTTCTTT | CAWSEGLLGITEAFF
- | TRBJ2-2 | TRBV28 | few | TGTGCCAGCAGTTTGGGTACTAGGACCGGGGAGCTGTTTTTT | CASSLGTRTGELFF
TRBD1 | TRBJ2-7 | TRBV15 | - | TGTGCCACCAGCAGAGATGTCGACAGGGTCAACGAGCAGTACTTC | CATSRDVDRVNEQYF
- | TRBJ1-1 | TRBV4-2 | few | TGTGCCAGCAGCCAAGATTCACAGTACACTGAAGCTTTCTTT | CASSQDSQYTEAFF
TRBD2 | TRBJ2-5 | TRBV6-1 | - | TGTGCCAGCCACCCGGCTAGCGGGGGTAGGGAGACCCAGTACTTC | CASHPASGGRETQYF
- | TRBJ1-2 | TRBV20-1 | - | TGCAGTGCTAGGCCCAATCAGGGCCTACTCTATGGCTACACCTTC | CSARPNQGLLYGYTF
- | TRBJ2-7 | TRBV7-6 | few | TGTGCCAGCAGCTATGGGAGCCGTTACGAGCAGTACTTC | CASSYGSRYEQYF
TRBD2 | TRBJ2-5 | TRBV6-5 | - | TGTGCCAGCAGTTTCGGGGGGGGGTTCGGACTCCAAGAGACCCAGTACTTC | CASSFGGGFGLQETQYF
TRBD1 | TRBJ2-7 | TRBV5-1 | many | TGCGCCAGCAGACCCGGGACAGGTGAAGTCTACGAGCAGTACTTC | CASRPGTGEVYEQYF
TRBD2 | TRBJ2-7 | TRBV6-1 | many | TGTGCCAGCAGTGAAGCGATAAGCGGGGCTCTCCCCTACGAGCAGTACTTC | CASSEAISGALPYEQYF
TRBD1 | TRBJ2-5 | TRBV30 | many | TGTGCCTGGAGAACAGGGGGAGAGACCCAGTACTTC | CAWRTGGETQYF
- | TRBJ2-5 | TRBV5-1 | many | TGCGCCAGCTCGTTAGCTAGCGCCGAAGAGACCCAGTACTTC | CASSLASAEETQYF
- | TRBJ1-5 | TRBV19 | - | TGTGCCAGTAGTACAGGGTTTCAGCCCCAGCATTTT | CASSTGFQPQHF
- | TRBJ2-7 | TRBV10-3 | many | TGTGCCATCGCAGACATGAACTACGAGCAGTACTTC | CAIADMNYEQYF
TRBD1 | TRBJ1-2 | TRBV28 | few | TGTGCCAGCAGGGACAGGGGGCACTATGGCTACACCTTC | CASRDRGHYGYTF
- | TRBJ1-1 | TRBV6-1 | few | TGTGCCATCCAAGAAACACGGAACACTGAAGCTTTCTTT | CAIQETRNTEAFF
- | TRBJ2-5 | TRBV6-5 | many | TGTGCCAGCAGTTACTTTCCGGCTAGCGAGGAGACCCAGTACTTC | CASSYFPASEETQYF
- | TRBJ1-5 | TRBV10-1 | many | TGCGCCAGCAGTGCCAGGGTCGACCAGCCCCAGCATTTT | CASSARVDQPQHF
TRBD2 | TRBJ2-7 | TRBV12-3/TRBV12-4 | - | TGTGCCAGCAGTCCTCCCCCCGAAGCGGGGGGCCTCTACGAGCAGTACTTC | CASSPPPEAGGLYEQYF
- | TRBJ1-1 | TRBV4-1 | - | TGCGCCAGCAGCCAAGAACGACAGAAGAACACTGAAGCTTTCTTT | CASSQERQKNTEAFF